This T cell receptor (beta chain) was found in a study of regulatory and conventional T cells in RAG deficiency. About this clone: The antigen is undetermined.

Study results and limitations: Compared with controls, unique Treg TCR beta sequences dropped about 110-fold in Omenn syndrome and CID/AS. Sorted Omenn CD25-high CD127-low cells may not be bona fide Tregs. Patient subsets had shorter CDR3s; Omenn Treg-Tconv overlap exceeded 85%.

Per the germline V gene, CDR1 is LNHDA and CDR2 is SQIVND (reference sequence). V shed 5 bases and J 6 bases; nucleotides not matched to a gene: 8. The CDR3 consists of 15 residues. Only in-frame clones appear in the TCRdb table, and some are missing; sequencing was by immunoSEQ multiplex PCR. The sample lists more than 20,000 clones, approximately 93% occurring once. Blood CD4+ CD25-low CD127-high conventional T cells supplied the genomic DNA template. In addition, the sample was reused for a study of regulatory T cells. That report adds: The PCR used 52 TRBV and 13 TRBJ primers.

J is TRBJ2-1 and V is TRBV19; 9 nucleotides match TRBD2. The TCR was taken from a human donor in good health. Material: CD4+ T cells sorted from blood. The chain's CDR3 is CASSGAGGYVNEQFF. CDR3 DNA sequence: TGTGCCAGTAGTGGTGCGGGGGGGTACGTCAATGAGCAGTTCTTC. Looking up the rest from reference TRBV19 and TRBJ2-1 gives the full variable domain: DGGITQSPKYLFRKEGQNVTLSCEQNLNHDAMYWYRQDPGQGLRLIYYSQIVNDFQKGDIAEGYSVSREKKESFPLTVTSAQKNPTAFYLCASSGAGGYVNEQFFGPGTRLTVL.